Below, one TCR beta chain is given with its context. The germline V and J ends were trimmed by 1 base and 1 base, with 10 bases remaining between them. This CDR3 is built from 15 residues. Germline loops: CDR1 SGHTA, CDR2 FQGNSA. The data derive from a study of blood T cells in healthy people across ages. Primers used in a second PCR of roughly 6 to 12 cycles were a sample-barcoded 5' primer and a J-beta primer mix. TCRdb reanalysed the 5' RACE reads using MiXCR and keeps one entry per CDR3 protein. The sample yields about a million distinct CDR3 sequences, under 40% seen once. Per-sample yields of isolated PBMCs were at least 6.5 million.

The rearrangement joins TRBV7-2 to TRBJ2-5; D is unclear. This receptor was identified in a man aged 18-30 years in good health. The source material was blood. The CDR3 is CASSLVPQSQETQYF. CDR3 bases: TGTGCCAGCAGCTTAGTGCCACAGAGCCAAGAGACCCAGTACTTC.